These 30 T cell receptor beta chains came from one sample sequenced in a study of blood T cell repertoires in COVID-19 (TCRdb year 2020). Library creation used the immunoSEQ multiplex PCR assay. Imported from immuneACCESS, the table was reduced by TCRdb to in-frame sequences with V and J called. These copies leave out some clones; in studies compared against another copy, an unresolved V gene accounts for under half, and the cause of the remainder is not known. Counted in this sample were 150,000 to 200,000 clones; around 85% of them appeared once. 2% to 2.5% of the sample comes from the top ten. Sequenced sample: peripheral blood. The receptors here all came from an older man with active or convalescent COVID-19.

The V and J genes are TRBV20-1 and TRBJ1-2; TRBD1 agrees at 7 bases. Trimming removed 5 bases from V and 10 bases from J; junction bases left unmatched: 7. There are 11 residues in the CDR3. Germline CDR1 and CDR2: DFQATT and SNEGSKA (reference sequence). The CDR3 DNA reads as TGCAGTGCTCATTATACAGGGGACTACACCTTC. Its translation is CSAHYTGDYTF.

The chain joins TRBV11-2 to TRBJ2-3, with TRBD1 identical over 9 bases. The junction had 10 bases not matched to a gene; V was cut back by 8 bases and J by 10 bases. The CDR3 extends over 13 amino acids. Germline loops: CDR1 SGHAT, CDR2 FQNNGV. CDR3 nucleotide sequence: TGTGCCAGCGGGGGTATTGACAGGGGGGCGCAGTATTTT. Protein: CASGGIDRGAQYF.

The CDR3, as DNA: TGTGCCAGCTCACCGGTGAGCGGGACCCACCAAGAGACCCAGTACTTC. It specifies CASSPVSGTHQETQYF. This rearrangement joins TRBV18 to TRBJ2-5, with 7 bases that match TRBD2. This CDR3 is 16 amino acids long. CDR1 is KGHSH, CDR2 LQKENI, per germline. Losses at the gene ends were 3 bases for V and 0 bases for J; bases not matched to a gene: 7.

The chain joins TRBV6-5 to TRBJ2-3; D perhaps matches TRBD2 (6 bases). The V gene lost 7 bases and the J gene lost 1 base, with 9 bases spanning the gap. The CDR3 runs 13 residues. Per germline, CDR1 MNHEY and CDR2 SVGAGI. The CDR3 spells CASTPSGTDTQYF. For the CDR3, the DNA is TGTGCCAGCACCCCTAGCGGCACAGATACGCAGTATTTT.

This clone occurred once. The chain employs TRBV18 and TRBJ2-2; 7 bases agree with TRBD2. V lost 3 bases and J lost 3; bases outside the gene matches: 4. The CDR3 is made up of 15 amino acids. Germline V lookup: CDR1 KGHSH, CDR2 LQKENI. CDR3 protein: CASSPGLADTGELFF. For the CDR3, the DNA is TGTGCCAGCTCACCGGGCCTAGCGGACACCGGGGAGCTGTTTTTT.

This chain joins TRBV11-3 and TRBJ1-1; D remains ambiguous. V gave up 5 bases and J gave up 1 base, with 8 bases separating them. The V gene's germline CDR1 is SGHNT and CDR2 YENEEA. This CDR3 contains 13 residues. CDR3 in amino acids: CASSQKPNTEAFF. The CDR3 DNA reads as TGTGCCAGCAGCCAGAAACCGAACACTGAAGCTTTCTTT.

The J gene is TRBJ2-7, the V gene TRBV18, with 9 bases aligning to TRBD1. In germline, CDR1 is KGHSH, CDR2 LQKENI. V lost 3 bases, J lost 6 bases, and 6 bases stayed unmatched. The CDR3 length is 14 residues. The CDR3 spells CASSPGTGPFEQYF. In DNA form, the CDR3 reads TGTGCCAGCTCACCCGGGACAGGGCCATTCGAGCAGTACTTC. The variable domain in full, completed from reference TRBV18 and TRBJ2-7, reads NAGVMQNPRHLVRRRGQEARLRCSPMKGHSHVYWYRQLPEEGLKFMVYLQKENIIDESGMPKERFSAEFPKEGPSILRIQQVVRGDSAAYFCASSPGTGPFEQYFGPGTRLTVT.

This clone was observed once. This sequence joins TRBV5-5 and TRBJ1-1, with a possible D match to TRBD1 (6 bases). Trimming pared 3 bases from V and 0 bases from J, leaving 12 bases between. The CDR3 has 15 amino acids. The germline CDR1 and CDR2 sequences are SGHKS and YYEKEE (reference sequence). The DNA of the CDR3 is TGTGCCAGCAGCTGGTCCTACAGGGTGAACACTGAAGCTTTCTTT. Amino acids: CASSWSYRVNTEAFF.

The chain recombines TRBV10-3 with TRBJ2-7, with 9 bases identical to TRBD1. The V gene's germline CDR1 is ENHRY and CDR2 SYGVKD. V was pared by 5 bases and J by 3 bases, with 5 bases of the junction left unmatched. The CDR3 has 14 amino acids. CDR3 DNA sequence: TGTGCCATCAGTAGAGGGACAGGGTACTACGAGCAGTACTTC. Protein product: CAISRGTGYYEQYF.

V and J are TRBV19 and TRBJ1-5, with 11 nucleotides matching TRBD1. Looked up from germline, CDR1 is LNHDA and CDR2 is SQIVND (reference sequence). J was trimmed by 8 bases and V by 3 bases; bases with no gene match: 9. The CDR3 runs to 16 residues. CDR3 sequence: CASSIGTGQGVEPQHF. The CDR3 nucleotides are TGTGCCAGTAGTATTGGAACGGGACAGGGGGTTGAGCCCCAGCATTTT.

A single count supports this clone. The V call is TRBV28, the J call TRBJ1-2, with D uncertain. With 6 bases removed from V and 7 bases from J, the gap between germline ends came to 9 bases. The germline V gene has CDR1 MDHEN and CDR2 SYDVKM. This CDR3 is 11 amino acids long. CDR3 loop: CASSGLSGYTF. CDR3 nucleotides: TGTGCCAGCAGCGGTCTGAGTGGCTACACCTTC.

This chain joins TRBV28 and TRBJ1-5, with 8 bases fitting TRBD1. J was trimmed by 10 bases and V by 7 bases; bases with no gene match: 15. The CDR3 is 15 residues long. Germline V gene sequence: CDR1 MDHEN, CDR2 SYDVKM. CDR3 loop: CASTTGQGTISPQHF. The CDR3, as DNA: TGTGCCAGCACTACCGGACAGGGTACTATCAGCCCCCAGCATTTT.

The chain links TRBV7-9 to TRBJ2-3; TRBD2 matches at 7 bases. The V gene end was trimmed by 8 bases and the J gene end by 0 bases; junction bases not matched to a gene: 8. Germline values: CDR1 SEHNR, CDR2 FQNEAQ (reference sequence). The length of the CDR3 is 15 residues. This CDR3 reads CASSLWGGSTDTQYF. CDR3 nucleotides: TGTGCCAGCTCCTTGTGGGGGGGTAGCACAGATACGCAGTATTTT.

The rearrangement joins TRBV19 to TRBJ2-7; 11 bases fit TRBD2. This CDR3 comprises 16 residues. Germline values: CDR1 LNHDA, CDR2 SQIVND (reference sequence). V lost 9 bases to trimming and J lost 6 bases; unmatched junction nucleotides: 16. As DNA, the CDR3 is TGTGCCAGCCAGCCTGGGGGTAGCGGGAGGGTAGCCGAGCAGTACTTC. Translating gives CASQPGGSGRVAEQYF.

The rearrangement links TRBV28 to TRBJ2-3; 7 bases fit TRBD2. Germline CDR1 reads MDHEN; CDR2 reads SYDVKM. Trimming took 2 bases from V and 0 from J; bases not matched to a gene: 2. This CDR3 comprises 15 residues. The CDR3 nucleotides read TGTGCCAGCAGTTTAGGGGGGGGGAGCACAGATACGCAGTATTTT. Protein sequence: CASSLGGGSTDTQYF.

The V gene is TRBV5-1, the J gene TRBJ2-3; 12 bases fit TRBD2. The CDR3 consists of 15 residues. CDR1 is SGHRS, CDR2 YFSETQ, per germline. The V segment lost 0 bases and the J segment 6 bases; nucleotides outside the gene matches: 2. CDR3 sequence: CASSLASGGADTQYF. CDR3 in DNA: TGCGCCAGCAGCTTGGCTAGCGGGGGGGCTGATACGCAGTATTTT.

The V call is TRBV7-9, the J call TRBJ2-5; D may be TRBD2 (5 bases). CDR3 length equals 13 residues. In germline, CDR1 is SEHNR, CDR2 FQNEAQ (reference sequence). Trimming stripped 1 base from V and 3 bases from J, with 6 bases between. CDR3 residues: CASSLGGKETQYF. The CDR3 region has the DNA TGTGCCAGCAGCTTAGGAGGGAAAGAGACCCAGTACTTC.

The chain combines TRBV11-2 with TRBJ2-3, with 9 bases matching TRBD1. The germline V gene has CDR1 SGHAT and CDR2 FQNNGV. The CDR3 sequence is 15 residues long. Losses at the gene ends were 5 bases for V and 2 bases for J; bases not matched to a gene: 5. The CDR3 DNA is TGTGCCAGCAGCGTACAGGGGGCCCCCACAGATACGCAGTATTTT. This gives the protein CASSVQGAPTDTQYF.

This rearrangement joins TRBV11-2 to TRBJ1-2; no definite D call. The germline CDR1 and CDR2 sequences are SGHAT and FQNNGV. This CDR3 is 14 amino acids long. Trimming removed 7 bases at V and 7 bases at J, with 19 bases between. Here the CDR3 DNA reads TGTGCCAGCACCACGAACCTGGCAGATGGTGGCTACACCTTC. This sequence encodes CASTTNLADGGYTF.

CDR3: CASSFSSAGASPLHF. The CDR3 DNA reads as TGTGCCAGCAGCTTTTCCTCGGCAGGCGCTTCACCCCTCCACTTT. V and J are TRBV5-6 and TRBJ1-6; no clear D gene. The length of the CDR3 is 15 residues. CDR1 is SGHDT and CDR2 is YYEEEE in the germline V gene. Deletions cut 2 bases from V and 9 bases from J, with 15 bases between. The entire variable domain, with the rest obtained from reference TRBV5-6 and TRBJ1-6, is as follows: DAGVTQSPTHLIKTRGQQVTLRCSPKSGHDTVSWYQQALGQGPQFIFQYYEEEERQRGNFPDRFSGHQFPNYSSELNVNALLLGDSALYLCASSFSSAGASPLHFGNGTRLTVT.

This chain uses TRBV5-1 with TRBJ2-3, with 8 positions matching TRBD1. The J segment lost 2 bases and the V segment lost 4 bases, leaving 9 bases of the junction unmatched. The CDR3 loop spans 16 amino acids. CDR1 is SGHRS and CDR2 is YFSETQ in the germline V gene. The CDR3 bases are TGCGCCAGCAGCCAGACGACAGGGGTGGTCACAGATACGCAGTATTTT. Encoded protein: CASSQTTGVVTDTQYF.

The rearrangement uses TRBV6-6 and TRBJ2-3; TRBD1 agrees at 9 bases. CDR3 length: 15 amino acids. The V gene end was trimmed by 6 bases and the J gene end by 4 bases; junction bases not matched to a gene: 8. CDR1 MNHNY and CDR2 SVGAGI come from the germline V gene (reference sequence). CDR3 nucleotides: TGTGCCAGCAGCATCCGGGACAGGGAGGCAGATACGCAGTATTTT. Residues: CASSIRDREADTQYF.

This clone came up once. The V gene is TRBV11-2, the J gene TRBJ2-2; D is perhaps TRBD2 (7 bases). Trimming shortened V by 1 base and J by 6 bases, and 21 bases separated the two germline ends. Germline CDR1 reads SGHAT; CDR2 reads FQNNGV. The CDR3 is 18 residues long. This CDR3 is CASSLAGPGGLEPGELFF. For the CDR3, the DNA is TGTGCCAGCAGCTTAGCAGGCCCCGGGGGGCTAGAGCCCGGGGAGCTGTTTTTT.

The rearrangement links TRBV5-1 to TRBJ2-3; 9 bases align to TRBD2. J was trimmed by 6 bases and V by 7 bases; bases with no gene match: 18. CDR1 and CDR2 (germline): SGHRS, YFSETQ. The length of the CDR3 is 17 residues. The chain's CDR3 is CASRGLPTSGYKDTQYF. CDR3 in DNA: TGCGCCAGCCGCGGTCTCCCCACTAGCGGGTACAAGGATACGCAGTATTTT. The full variable domain, its missing parts supplied by reference TRBV5-1 and TRBJ2-3, is KAGVTQTPRYLIKTRGQQVTLSCSPISGHRSVSWYQQTPGQGLQFLFEYFSETQRNKGNFPGRFSGRQFSNSRSEMNVSTLELGDSALYLCASRGLPTSGYKDTQYFGPGTRLTVL.

The chain links TRBV10-3 to TRBJ1-4; D perhaps matches TRBD1 (6 bases). V lost 3 bases and J lost 10, with 18 bases in between. From germline, CDR1 is ENHRY and CDR2 SYGVKD. This CDR3 contains 15 residues. The CDR3 nucleotides read TGTGCCATCAGTGACCCAGGGGAAGTGGTGGGAAAACTGTTTTTT. Encoded protein: CAISDPGEVVGKLFF.

This chain joins TRBV25-1 and TRBJ2-2; a possible D gene is TRBD2 (5 bases). The CDR3 has 14 residues. Trimming pared 1 base from V and 3 bases from J, leaving 6 bases between. The germline CDR1 and CDR2 sequences are MGHDK and SYGVNS. As DNA, the CDR3 is TGTGCCAGCAGTGAATTTAGCGACACCGGGGAGCTGTTTTTT. As protein: CASSEFSDTGELFF.

This clone turned up a few times. The chain links TRBV7-2 to TRBJ1-6; D not resolved. The CDR3 has 13 residues. The V gene's germline CDR1 is SGHTA and CDR2 FQGNSA. V lost 3 bases, J lost 8 bases, and 8 bases lay in between. The chain's CDR3 is CASSFGEDSPLHF. In DNA form, the CDR3 reads TGTGCCAGCAGCTTCGGGGAGGATTCACCCCTCCACTTT.

V gene TRBV30 combines with J gene TRBJ1-3; D unclear. Trimming removed 3 bases from V and 3 bases from J, with 6 bases in between. CDR1 is GTSNPN and CDR2 is SVGIG in the germline V gene (reference sequence). The CDR3 extends over 12 amino acids. CDR3 coding DNA: TGTGCCTGGAGGCCGGGTGGAAACACCATATATTTT. Its protein product is CAWRPGGNTIYF. The full variable domain, in which reference TRBV30 and TRBJ1-3 provide the parts outside the CDR3, is SQTIHQWPATLVQPVGSPLSLECTVEGTSNPNLYWYRQAAGRGLQLLFYSVGIGQISSEVPQNLSASRPQDRQFILSSKKLLLSDSGFYLCAWRPGGNTIYFGEGSWLTVV.

This chain joins TRBV28 and TRBJ2-7, with 7 positions matching TRBD1. CDR3 size: 12 residues. In germline, CDR1 is MDHEN, CDR2 SYDVKM. Trimming at V came to 5 bases and at J to 3 bases, leaving 1 base not matched to a gene. The CDR3 reads CASSRQGYEQYF. The CDR3 region has the DNA TGTGCCAGCAGTCGACAGGGCTACGAGCAGTACTTC.

This chain uses TRBV7-6 with TRBJ2-7; 11 bases match TRBD2. The CDR3 runs to 16 residues. Per germline, CDR1 SGHVS and CDR2 FNYEAQ. V was pared by 5 bases and J by 3 bases, with 9 bases of the junction left unmatched. CDR3 DNA sequence: TGTGCCAGCAGCGCCCTACTAGCGGGAGTTTACTACGAGCAGTACTTC. Translating it yields CASSALLAGVYYEQYF.